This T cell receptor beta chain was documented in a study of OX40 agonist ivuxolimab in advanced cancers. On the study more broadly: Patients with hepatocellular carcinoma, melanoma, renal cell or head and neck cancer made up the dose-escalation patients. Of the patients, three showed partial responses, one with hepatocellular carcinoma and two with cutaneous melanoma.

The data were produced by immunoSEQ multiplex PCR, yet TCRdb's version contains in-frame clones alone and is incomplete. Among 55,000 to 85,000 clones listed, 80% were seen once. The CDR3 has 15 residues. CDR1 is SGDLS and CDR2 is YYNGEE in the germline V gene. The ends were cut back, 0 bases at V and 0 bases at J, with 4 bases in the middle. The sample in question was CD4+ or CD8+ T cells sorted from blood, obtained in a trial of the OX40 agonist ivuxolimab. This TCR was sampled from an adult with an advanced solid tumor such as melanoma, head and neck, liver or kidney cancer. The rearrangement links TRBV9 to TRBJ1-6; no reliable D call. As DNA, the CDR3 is TGTGCCAGCAGCGTAGACAGCTCCTATAATTCACCCCTCCACTTT. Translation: CASSVDSSYNSPLHF.